One sample yielded the 22 T cell receptor beta chains listed below, sequenced in a study of shared clonotypes between healthy human individuals. The naive CD8 subset, CD45RO-negative cells positively selected for CCR7, excluded terminally differentiated effector memory CD45RA+ cells. Only in-frame clones appear in the TCRdb table, and some are missing; sequencing was by immunoSEQ multiplex PCR. The repertoire holds roughly 2.1 million clones, with about 93% as singletons. Sample: naive CD8+ T cells from PBMCs. The receptors were gathered from a man younger than 35 in good health. Some clones in this sample may be carry-over from other donors' samples.

In the case of this clone: This specimen includes other DNA sequences encoding the same CDR3. This chain uses TRBV5-1 with TRBJ2-2; D not resolved. V was cut by 4 bases and J by 8 bases, with 9 bases left in between. Looked up from germline, CDR1 is SGHRS and CDR2 is YFSETQ. The CDR3 spans 12 residues. The CDR3 coding sequence is TGCGCCAGCAGCCTGGGCGCAGGGGAGCTGTTTTTT. This translates into CASSLGAGELFF.

The V call is TRBV11-2, the J call TRBJ2-5, with 8 bases matching TRBD1. Germline V gene data show CDR1 as SGHAT and CDR2 as FQNNGV. Germline trimming cut 2 bases from V and 5 bases from J; bases unmatched to any gene: 4. This CDR3 comprises 14 residues. The CDR3 DNA reads TGTGCCAGCAGCTTATACAGGGGGGCCGAGACCCAGTACTTC. This translates into CASSLYRGAETQYF.

This chain links TRBV4-3 with TRBJ2-7; unclear D gene. This CDR3 contains 15 residues. Trimming pared 0 bases from V and 0 bases from J, leaving 9 bases between. The germline gives CDR1 LGHNA, CDR2 YSLEER. CDR3 amino acids: CASSQERLLSYEQYF. The CDR3 DNA follows: TGCGCCAGCAGCCAAGAAAGGCTACTCTCCTACGAGCAGTACTTC.

The chain uses TRBV2 and TRBJ1-5; TRBD1 matches at 9 bases. The V and J ends lost 7 bases and 1 base, in that order; junction bases with no gene match: 2. Germline CDR1 reads SNHLY; CDR2 reads FYNNEI. CDR3 size: 14 residues. CDR3 DNA sequence: TGTGCCAGCAAGGGACAGGGCAGCAATCAGCCCCAGCATTTT. Protein sequence: CASKGQGSNQPQHF. Variable domain in full (rest from reference TRBV2 and TRBJ1-5): EPEVTQTPSHQVTQMGQEVILRCVPISNHLYFYWYRQILGQKVEFLVSFYNNEISEKSEIFDDQFSVERPDGSNFTLKIRSTKLEDSAMYFCASKGQGSNQPQHFGDGTRLSIL.

Comment on this clone: In the same sample, other DNA sequences code for this CDR3. The gene calls are TRBV27 and TRBJ1-5; D gene uncertain. From germline, CDR1 is MNHEY and CDR2 SMNVEV (reference sequence). The CDR3 is 14 amino acids. V lost 6 bases, J lost 0 bases, and 9 bases lay in between. This CDR3 is CASRPGFSNQPQHF. In nucleotides, the CDR3 is TGTGCCAGCAGACCAGGATTTAGCAATCAGCCCCAGCATTTT.

Concerning this clone itself: The same CDR3 is also encoded by other DNA sequences in this sample. The gene calls are TRBV28 and TRBJ2-3; D is possibly TRBD2 (6 bases). Germline CDR1 MDHEN, CDR2 SYDVKM. V lost 3 bases and J lost 6, with 10 bases in between. The CDR3 totals 13 residues. CDR3 region: CASSFLGGDTQYF. The CDR3 DNA is TGTGCCAGCAGTTTTCTAGGAGGGGATACGCAGTATTTT. Based on the CDR3 plus reference TRBV28 and TRBJ2-3, the full variable domain is DVKVTQSSRYLVKRTGEKVFLECVQDMDHENMFWYRQDPGLGLRLIYFSYDVKMKEKGDIPEGYSVSREKKERFSLILESASTNQTSMYLCASSFLGGDTQYFGPGTRLTVL.

The chain links TRBV5-8 to TRBJ2-7; 8 bases agree with TRBD1. The V and J ends lost 4 bases and 5 bases, in that order; junction bases with no gene match: 8. The germline V gene has CDR1 SGHTS and CDR2 YDEGEE. This CDR3 is built from 14 residues. CDR3 amino acids: CASSIGQGTHEQYF. For the CDR3, the DNA is TGTGCCAGCAGCATAGGACAGGGTACCCACGAGCAGTACTTC.

This chain joins TRBV7-3 and TRBJ2-3; TRBD2 agrees at 11 bases. The germline gives CDR1 SGHTA, CDR2 FQGTGA. The ends lost 9 bases at V and 4 bases at J; junction bases unmatched: 9. CDR3 size: 15 residues. Written as DNA, the CDR3 is TGTGCCAGGGCACTAGCGGGAGCTCCCGCAGATACGCAGTATTTT. Residues: CARALAGAPADTQYF.

The rearrangement uses TRBV27 and TRBJ1-1; D call uncertain. Deletions cut 6 bases from V and 4 bases from J, with 12 bases between. The V gene's germline CDR1 is MNHEY and CDR2 SMNVEV (reference sequence). The CDR3 covers 13 residues. CDR3 sequence reads: CASSLSQLTEAFF. CDR3 DNA sequence: TGTGCCAGCAGCCTAAGCCAACTCACTGAAGCTTTCTTT.

This clone was seen more than once but under ten times. CDR3 protein: CASSPPNYEQYF. CDR3 bases: TGCGCCAGCAGCCCACCCAACTACGAGCAGTACTTC. This chain joins TRBV5-1 and TRBJ2-7; no clear D gene. Germline V lookup: CDR1 SGHRS, CDR2 YFSETQ. Trimming took 4 bases from V and 3 from J, leaving 8 bases between them. The CDR3 is 12 residues long.

V is TRBV6-6 and J is TRBJ2-3; perhaps TRBD2 as D (6 bases). V was pared by 0 bases and J by 0 bases, with 7 bases between. This CDR3 is built from 15 residues. The germline gives CDR1 MNHNY, CDR2 SVGAGI (reference sequence). CDR3 sequence (DNA): TGTGCCAGCAGTTACTCCGGGACTAGCACAGATACGCAGTATTTT. It codes for CASSYSGTSTDTQYF.

The V call is TRBV6-6, the J call TRBJ1-2; D possibly corresponds to TRBD1 (5 bases). The CDR3 covers 14 residues. Trimming cost V 4 bases and J 3 bases, with 12 bases left between them. CDR1 is MNHNY and CDR2 is SVGAGI in the germline V gene (reference sequence). The chain's CDR3 is CASSWPQGHYGYTF. The CDR3, as DNA: TGTGCCAGCAGTTGGCCCCAGGGTCACTATGGCTACACCTTC.

The gene calls are TRBV11-3 and TRBJ2-1; 13 nucleotides align to TRBD2. Looked up from germline, CDR1 is SGHNT and CDR2 is YENEEA. The CDR3 spans 15 residues. V shed 5 bases, J shed 8 bases, and the junction held 6 bases outside the gene matches. The CDR3 spells CASSTRTSGSHEQFF. The DNA for the CDR3 is TGTGCCAGCAGCACCCGGACTAGCGGGAGCCATGAGCAGTTCTTC.

About this clone itself: The sample contains more than one DNA sequence encoding this CDR3. The V gene is TRBV28, the J gene TRBJ2-3; perhaps TRBD2 as D (6 bases). The CDR3 is made up of 15 amino acids. The germline V and J ends were trimmed by 3 bases and 0 bases, with 10 bases remaining between them. Germline-derived CDR1 and CDR2 are MDHEN and SYDVKM. The DNA for the CDR3 is TGTGCCAGCAGTTTGGGAGGAACGAGCACAGATACGCAGTATTTT. Its protein product is CASSLGGTSTDTQYF.

The DNA for the CDR3 is TGCGCCAGCAGCGCCCAACTAGCGTCTAGATTCGATGAGCAGTTCTTC. It translates to CASSAQLASRFDEQFF. The rearrangement uses TRBV5-1 and TRBJ2-1; 7 nucleotides align to TRBD2. Germline lookup yields CDR1 SGHRS and CDR2 YFSETQ. The CDR3 runs to 16 residues. V lost 4 bases and J lost 8; bases outside the gene matches: 15.

DNA of the CDR3: TGTGCCAGCAGCATTGGGACTAGCGGGAGGGGCGATGAGCAGTTCTTC. It yields the protein CASSIGTSGRGDEQFF. The chain employs TRBV21-1 and TRBJ2-1; the table assigns TRBD2, which was not confirmed against the DNA. TRBV21-1 is designated a pseudogene. This CDR3 spans 16 amino acids.

The rearrangement links TRBV29-1 to TRBJ1-2, with a weak D call TRBD1 (5 bases). The V end was cut by 7 bases, the J end by 6 bases, with 18 bases between. The CDR3 spans 13 residues. CDR1 is SQVTM, CDR2 ANQGSEA, per germline. The chain's CDR3 is CSAEAGDGDGYTF. The CDR3 region has the DNA TGCAGCGCCGAGGCGGGGGACGGGGATGGCTACACCTTC.

The V call is TRBV28, the J call TRBJ2-7; D unclear. The length of the CDR3 is 12 residues. Trimming cost V 3 bases and J 4 bases, with 7 bases left between them. CDR1 is MDHEN, CDR2 SYDVKM, per germline. CDR3 DNA sequence: TGTGCCAGCAGTTTGTGGGTATACGAGCAGTACTTC. Its translation is CASSLWVYEQYF.

The chain couples TRBV4-3 to TRBJ2-3; D gene ambiguous. With 2 bases removed from V and 1 base from J, the gap between germline ends came to 10 bases. Germline-derived CDR1 and CDR2 are LGHNA and YSLEER. The CDR3 totals 15 residues. The CDR3 nucleotides are TGCGCCAGCAGCCAAAGATCATCAGGCACAGATACGCAGTATTTT. This codes for CASSQRSSGTDTQYF.

The rearrangement joins TRBV27 to TRBJ2-7, with D perhaps TRBD2 (6 bases). The germline gives CDR1 MNHEY, CDR2 SMNVEV (reference sequence). V was pared by 2 bases and J by 6 bases, with 14 bases between. The CDR3 has 14 residues. CDR3 in amino acids: CASSLRAGLGEQYF. In nucleotides, the CDR3 is TGTGCCAGCAGTTTAAGGGCGGGATTGGGCGAGCAGTACTTC.

The gene calls are TRBV9 and TRBJ2-7; the D gene could be TRBD1 or TRBD2 (5 bases each). The germline V gene encodes CDR1 SGDLS and CDR2 YYNGEE. This CDR3 comprises 15 residues. Trimming cost V 0 bases and J 3 bases, with 13 bases left between them. The CDR3 spells CASSVAGTENYEQYF. CDR3 bases: TGTGCCAGCAGCGTAGCGGGGACGGAGAACTACGAGCAGTACTTC.

The V call is TRBV5-1, the J call TRBJ2-7, with 8 bases aligning to TRBD1. CDR1 is SGHRS and CDR2 is YFSETQ in the germline V gene. The CDR3 spans 14 residues. V shed 1 base, J shed 6 bases, and the junction held 6 bases outside the gene matches. The CDR3: CASSLCRGQCEQYF. CDR3 sequence (DNA): TGCGCCAGCAGCTTGTGCAGGGGGCAGTGCGAGCAGTACTTC.